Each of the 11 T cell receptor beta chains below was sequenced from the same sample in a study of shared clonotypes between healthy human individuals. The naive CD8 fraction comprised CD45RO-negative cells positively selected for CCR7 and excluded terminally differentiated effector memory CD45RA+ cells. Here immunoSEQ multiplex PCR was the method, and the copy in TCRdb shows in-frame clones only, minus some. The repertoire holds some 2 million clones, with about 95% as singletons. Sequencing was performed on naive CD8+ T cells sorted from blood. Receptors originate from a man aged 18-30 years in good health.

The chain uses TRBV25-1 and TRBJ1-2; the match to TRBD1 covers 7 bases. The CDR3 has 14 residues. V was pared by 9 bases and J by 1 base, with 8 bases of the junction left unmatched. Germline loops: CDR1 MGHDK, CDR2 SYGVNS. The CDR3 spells CARYEGQLNYGYTF. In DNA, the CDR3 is TGTGCCAGGTACGAGGGACAGCTTAACTATGGCTACACCTTC.

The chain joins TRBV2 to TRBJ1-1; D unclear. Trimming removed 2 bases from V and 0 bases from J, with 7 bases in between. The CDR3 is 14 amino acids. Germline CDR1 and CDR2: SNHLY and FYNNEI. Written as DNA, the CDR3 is TGTGCCAGCAGTGAAAGGCGAGTGAACACTGAAGCTTTCTTT. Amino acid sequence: CASSERRVNTEAFF.

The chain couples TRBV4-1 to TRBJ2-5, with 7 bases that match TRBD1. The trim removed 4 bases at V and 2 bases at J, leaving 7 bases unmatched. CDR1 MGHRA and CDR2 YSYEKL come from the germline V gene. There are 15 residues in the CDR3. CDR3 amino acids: CASSPRDSLQETQYF. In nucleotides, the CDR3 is TGCGCCAGCAGCCCTCGGGACAGCCTACAAGAGACCCAGTACTTC.

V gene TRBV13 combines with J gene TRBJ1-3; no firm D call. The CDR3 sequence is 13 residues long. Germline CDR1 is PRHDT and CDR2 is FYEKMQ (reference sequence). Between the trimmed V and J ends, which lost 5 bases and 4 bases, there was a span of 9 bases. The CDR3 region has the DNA TGTGCCAGCAGCCCCCGTGAGGGAAACACCATATATTTT. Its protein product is CASSPREGNTIYF.

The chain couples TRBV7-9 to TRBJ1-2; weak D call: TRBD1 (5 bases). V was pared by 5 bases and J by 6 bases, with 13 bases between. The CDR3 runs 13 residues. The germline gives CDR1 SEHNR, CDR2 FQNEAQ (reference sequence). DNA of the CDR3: TGTGCCAGCAGCCTCAGGGCTGGGGATGGCTACACCTTC. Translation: CASSLRAGDGYTF.

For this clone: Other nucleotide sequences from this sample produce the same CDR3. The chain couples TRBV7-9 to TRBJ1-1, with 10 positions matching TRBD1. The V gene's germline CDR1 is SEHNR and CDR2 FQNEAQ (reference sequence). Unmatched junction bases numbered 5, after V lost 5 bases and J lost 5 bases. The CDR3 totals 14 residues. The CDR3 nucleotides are TGTGCCAGCAGCCTCGGACAGGGGGTAACTGAAGCTTTCTTT. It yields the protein CASSLGQGVTEAFF.

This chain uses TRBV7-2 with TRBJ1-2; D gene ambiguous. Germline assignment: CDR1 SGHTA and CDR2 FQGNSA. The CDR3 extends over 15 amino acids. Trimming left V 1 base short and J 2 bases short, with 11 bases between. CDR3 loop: CASSLDGSGNYGYTF. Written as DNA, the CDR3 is TGTGCCAGCAGCTTAGACGGGAGTGGGAACTATGGCTACACCTTC.

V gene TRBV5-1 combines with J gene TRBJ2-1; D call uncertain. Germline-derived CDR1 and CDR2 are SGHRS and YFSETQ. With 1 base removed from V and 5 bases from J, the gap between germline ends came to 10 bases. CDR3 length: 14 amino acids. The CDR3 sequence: CASSLFGPDNEQFF. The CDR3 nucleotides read TGCGCCAGCAGCTTGTTTGGGCCCGACAATGAGCAGTTCTTC.

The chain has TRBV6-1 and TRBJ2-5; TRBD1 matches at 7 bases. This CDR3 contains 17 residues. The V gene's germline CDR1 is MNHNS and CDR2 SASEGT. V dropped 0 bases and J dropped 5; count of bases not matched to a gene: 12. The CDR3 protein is CASSEAIFQIRGETQYF. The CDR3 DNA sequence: TGTGCCAGCAGTGAAGCGATCTTTCAGATCAGGGGGGAGACCCAGTACTTC.

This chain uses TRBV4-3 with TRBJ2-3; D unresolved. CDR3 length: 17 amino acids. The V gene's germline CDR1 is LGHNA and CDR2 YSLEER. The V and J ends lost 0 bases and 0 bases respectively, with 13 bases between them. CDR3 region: CASSQDGHASSTDTQYF. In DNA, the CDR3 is TGCGCCAGCAGCCAAGATGGTCATGCGTCTAGCACAGATACGCAGTATTTT.

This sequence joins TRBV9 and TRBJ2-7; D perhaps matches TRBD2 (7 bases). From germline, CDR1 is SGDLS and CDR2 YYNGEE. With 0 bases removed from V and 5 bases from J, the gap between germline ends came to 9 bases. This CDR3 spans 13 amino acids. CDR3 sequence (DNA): TGTGCCAGCAGCGTAGGGGAGGGGGACGAGCAGTACTTC. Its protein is CASSVGEGDEQYF.